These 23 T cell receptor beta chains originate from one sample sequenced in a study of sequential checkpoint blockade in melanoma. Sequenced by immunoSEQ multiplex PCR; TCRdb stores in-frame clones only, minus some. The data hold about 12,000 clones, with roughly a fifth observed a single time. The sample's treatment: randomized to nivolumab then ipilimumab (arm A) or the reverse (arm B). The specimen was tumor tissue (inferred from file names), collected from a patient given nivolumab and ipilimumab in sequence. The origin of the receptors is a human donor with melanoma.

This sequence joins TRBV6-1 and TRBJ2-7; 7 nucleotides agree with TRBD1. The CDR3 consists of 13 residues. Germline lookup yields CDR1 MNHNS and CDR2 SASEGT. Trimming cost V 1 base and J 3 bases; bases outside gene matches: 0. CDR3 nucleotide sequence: TGTGCCAGCAGTGAAGACAGGGGCTACGAGCAGTACTTC. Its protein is CASSEDRGYEQYF.

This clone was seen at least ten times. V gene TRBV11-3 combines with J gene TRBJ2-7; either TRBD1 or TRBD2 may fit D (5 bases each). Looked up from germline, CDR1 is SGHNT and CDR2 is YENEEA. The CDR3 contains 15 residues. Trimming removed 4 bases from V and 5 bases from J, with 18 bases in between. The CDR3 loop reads CASSSLLSGLHEQYF. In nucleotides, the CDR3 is TGTGCCAGCAGCTCCCTCTTGTCGGGGCTCCACGAGCAGTACTTC. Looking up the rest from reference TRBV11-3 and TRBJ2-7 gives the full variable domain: EAGVVQSPRYKIIEKKQPVAFWCNPISGHNTLYWYLQNLGQGPELLIRYENEEAVDDSQLPKDRFSAERLKGVDSTLKIQPAELGDSAVYLCASSSLLSGLHEQYFGPGTRLTVT.

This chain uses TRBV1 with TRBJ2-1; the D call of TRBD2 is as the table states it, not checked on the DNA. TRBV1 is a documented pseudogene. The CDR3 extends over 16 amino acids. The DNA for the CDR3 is TGCGCCAGCAGCCAAGAAGCGAAGACCCGGTACAATGAGCAGTTCTTC. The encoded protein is CASSQEAKTRYNEQFF.

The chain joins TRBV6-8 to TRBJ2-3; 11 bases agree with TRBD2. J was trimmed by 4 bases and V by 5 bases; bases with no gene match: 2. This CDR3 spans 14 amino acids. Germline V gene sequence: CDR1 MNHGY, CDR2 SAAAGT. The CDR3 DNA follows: TGTGCCAGCAGTGTAGCGGGAGGGTCAGATACGCAGTATTTT. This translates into CASSVAGGSDTQYF.

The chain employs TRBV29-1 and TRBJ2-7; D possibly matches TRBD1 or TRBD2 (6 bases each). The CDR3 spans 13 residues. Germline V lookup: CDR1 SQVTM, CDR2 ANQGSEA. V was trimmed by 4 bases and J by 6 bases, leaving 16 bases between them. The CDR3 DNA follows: TGCAGCGTTGGTTCAGGGGAGGAGGGCGAGCAGTACTTC. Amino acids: CSVGSGEEGEQYF.

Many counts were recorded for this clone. CDR3 sequence (DNA): TGTGCCAGCACCCCAGGGGGGAGGGAAGAGACCCAGTACTTC. This translates into CASTPGGREETQYF. The gene calls are TRBV28 and TRBJ2-5; the D call may be TRBD1 or TRBD2 (7 bases each). V was trimmed by 7 bases and J by 3 bases, leaving 15 bases between them. Germline V CDR1 and CDR2: MDHEN, SYDVKM. This CDR3 is built from 14 residues.

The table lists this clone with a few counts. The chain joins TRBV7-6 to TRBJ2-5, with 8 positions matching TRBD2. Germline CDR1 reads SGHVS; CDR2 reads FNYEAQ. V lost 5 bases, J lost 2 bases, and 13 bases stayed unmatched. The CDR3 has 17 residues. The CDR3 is CASSPTSGTRQQETQYF. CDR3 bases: TGTGCCAGCAGCCCGACTTCCGGGACTAGACAACAAGAGACCCAGTACTTC.

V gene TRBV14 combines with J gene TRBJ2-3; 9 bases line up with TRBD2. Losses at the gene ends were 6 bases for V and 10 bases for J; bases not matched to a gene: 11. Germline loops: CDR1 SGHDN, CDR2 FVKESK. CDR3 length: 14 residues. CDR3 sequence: CASSGATSGVPQYF. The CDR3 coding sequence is TGTGCCAGCAGTGGGGCGACTAGCGGAGTCCCGCAGTATTTT.

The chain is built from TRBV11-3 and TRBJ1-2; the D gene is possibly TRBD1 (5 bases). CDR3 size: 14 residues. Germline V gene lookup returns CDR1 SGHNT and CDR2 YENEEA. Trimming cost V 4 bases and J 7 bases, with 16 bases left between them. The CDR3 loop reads CASSSSRDLGGYTF. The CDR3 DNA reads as TGTGCCAGCAGCTCGTCGCGGGACCTGGGTGGCTACACCTTC. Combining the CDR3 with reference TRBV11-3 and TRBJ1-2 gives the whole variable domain EAGVVQSPRYKIIEKKQPVAFWCNPISGHNTLYWYLQNLGQGPELLIRYENEEAVDDSQLPKDRFSAERLKGVDSTLKIQPAELGDSAVYLCASSSSRDLGGYTFGSGTRLTVV.

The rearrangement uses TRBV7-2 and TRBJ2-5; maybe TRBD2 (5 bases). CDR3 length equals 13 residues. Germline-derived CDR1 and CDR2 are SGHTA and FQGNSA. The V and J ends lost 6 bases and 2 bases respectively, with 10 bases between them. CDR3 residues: CASSSGMQETQYF. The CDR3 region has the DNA TGTGCCAGCAGTTCCGGGATGCAAGAGACCCAGTACTTC.

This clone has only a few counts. The CDR3 loop reads CAIRQTSGVVDTQYF. CDR3 DNA sequence: TGTGCCATCAGGCAGACTAGCGGGGTGGTAGATACGCAGTATTTT. The chain carries TRBV6-8 and TRBJ2-3; 11 nucleotides agree with TRBD2. The V and J ends lost 10 bases and 5 bases, in that order; junction bases with no gene match: 11. The CDR3 runs 15 residues. Germline values: CDR1 MNHGY, CDR2 SAAAGT.

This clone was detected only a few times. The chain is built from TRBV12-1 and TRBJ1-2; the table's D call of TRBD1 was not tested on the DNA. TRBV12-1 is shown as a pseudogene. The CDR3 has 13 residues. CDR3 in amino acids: CASSLTEFYGYTF. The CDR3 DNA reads TGTGCCAGCAGCCTGACAGAGTTCTATGGCTACACCTTC.

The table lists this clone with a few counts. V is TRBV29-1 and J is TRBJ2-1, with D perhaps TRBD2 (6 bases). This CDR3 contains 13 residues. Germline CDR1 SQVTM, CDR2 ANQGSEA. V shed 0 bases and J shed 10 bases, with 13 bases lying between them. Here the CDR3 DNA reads TGCAGCGTTGAAGATTTAGGGGCGGGAGAGCAGTTCTTC. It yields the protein CSVEDLGAGEQFF.

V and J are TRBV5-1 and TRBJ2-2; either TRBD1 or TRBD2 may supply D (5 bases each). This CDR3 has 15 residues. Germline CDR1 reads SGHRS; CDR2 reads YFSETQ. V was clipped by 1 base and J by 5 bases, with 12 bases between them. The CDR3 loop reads CASSLRGGGTGELFF. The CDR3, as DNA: TGCGCCAGCAGCTTGAGGGGCGGCGGGACCGGGGAGCTGTTTTTT.

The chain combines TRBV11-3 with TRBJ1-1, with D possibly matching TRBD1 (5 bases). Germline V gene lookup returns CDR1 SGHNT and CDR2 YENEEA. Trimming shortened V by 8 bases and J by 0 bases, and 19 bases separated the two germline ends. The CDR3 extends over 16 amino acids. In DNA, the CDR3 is TGTGCCAGCCACTCGGGGAGGGGCGGATTGAACACTGAAGCTTTCTTT. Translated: CASHSGRGGLNTEAFF.

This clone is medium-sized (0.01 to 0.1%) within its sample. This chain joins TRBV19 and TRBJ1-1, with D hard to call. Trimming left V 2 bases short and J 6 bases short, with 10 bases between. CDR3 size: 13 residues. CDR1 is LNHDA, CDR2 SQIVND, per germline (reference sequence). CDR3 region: CASSIKGVAEAFF. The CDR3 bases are TGTGCCAGTAGTATAAAGGGTGTAGCTGAAGCTTTCTTT.

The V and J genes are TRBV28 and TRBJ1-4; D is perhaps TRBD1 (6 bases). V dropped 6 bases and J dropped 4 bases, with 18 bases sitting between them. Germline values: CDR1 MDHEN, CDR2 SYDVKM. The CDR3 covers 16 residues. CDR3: CASSYRVGIDNEKLFF. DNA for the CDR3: TGTGCCAGCAGCTACAGGGTGGGTATAGATAATGAAAAACTGTTTTTT.

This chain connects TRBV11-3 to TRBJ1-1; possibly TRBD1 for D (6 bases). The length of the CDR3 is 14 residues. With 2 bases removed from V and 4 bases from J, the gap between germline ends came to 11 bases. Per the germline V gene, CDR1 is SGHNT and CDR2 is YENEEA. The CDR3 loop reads CASSLQGGGTEAFF. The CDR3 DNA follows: TGTGCCAGCAGCTTACAGGGAGGGGGCACTGAAGCTTTCTTT.

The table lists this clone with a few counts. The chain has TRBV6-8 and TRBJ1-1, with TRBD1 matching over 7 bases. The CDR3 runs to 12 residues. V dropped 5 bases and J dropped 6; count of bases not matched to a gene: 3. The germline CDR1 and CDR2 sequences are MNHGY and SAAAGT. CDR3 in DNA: TGTGCCAGCAGTGGCCAGGGGGCTGAAGCTTTCTTT. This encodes CASSGQGAEAFF.

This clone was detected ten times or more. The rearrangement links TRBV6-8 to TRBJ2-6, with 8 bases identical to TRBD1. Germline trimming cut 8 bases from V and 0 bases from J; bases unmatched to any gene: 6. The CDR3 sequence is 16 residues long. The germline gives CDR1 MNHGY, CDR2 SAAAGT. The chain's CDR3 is CASAGQASSGANVLTF. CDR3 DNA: TGTGCCAGCGCGGGACAGGCGAGCTCTGGGGCCAACGTCCTGACTTTC.

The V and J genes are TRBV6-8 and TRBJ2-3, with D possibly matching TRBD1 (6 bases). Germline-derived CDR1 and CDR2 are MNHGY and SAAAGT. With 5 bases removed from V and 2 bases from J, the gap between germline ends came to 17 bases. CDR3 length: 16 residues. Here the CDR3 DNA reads TGTGCCAGCAGTACCCCCTGGGGGCTGAACACAGATACGCAGTATTTT. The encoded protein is CASSTPWGLNTDTQYF.

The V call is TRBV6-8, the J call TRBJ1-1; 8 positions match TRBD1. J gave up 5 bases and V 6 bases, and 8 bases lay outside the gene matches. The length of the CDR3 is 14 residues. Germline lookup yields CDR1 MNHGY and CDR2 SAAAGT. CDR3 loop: CASSWTGRGTEAFF. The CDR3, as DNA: TGTGCCAGCAGCTGGACAGGGAGAGGGACTGAAGCTTTCTTT.

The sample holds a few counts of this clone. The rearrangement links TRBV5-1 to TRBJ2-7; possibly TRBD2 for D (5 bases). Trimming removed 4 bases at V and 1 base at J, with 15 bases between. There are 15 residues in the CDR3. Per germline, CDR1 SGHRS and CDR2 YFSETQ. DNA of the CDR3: TGCGCCAGCAGCCCCCAGCGGACTGGATCCTACGAGCAGTACTTC. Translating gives CASSPQRTGSYEQYF.